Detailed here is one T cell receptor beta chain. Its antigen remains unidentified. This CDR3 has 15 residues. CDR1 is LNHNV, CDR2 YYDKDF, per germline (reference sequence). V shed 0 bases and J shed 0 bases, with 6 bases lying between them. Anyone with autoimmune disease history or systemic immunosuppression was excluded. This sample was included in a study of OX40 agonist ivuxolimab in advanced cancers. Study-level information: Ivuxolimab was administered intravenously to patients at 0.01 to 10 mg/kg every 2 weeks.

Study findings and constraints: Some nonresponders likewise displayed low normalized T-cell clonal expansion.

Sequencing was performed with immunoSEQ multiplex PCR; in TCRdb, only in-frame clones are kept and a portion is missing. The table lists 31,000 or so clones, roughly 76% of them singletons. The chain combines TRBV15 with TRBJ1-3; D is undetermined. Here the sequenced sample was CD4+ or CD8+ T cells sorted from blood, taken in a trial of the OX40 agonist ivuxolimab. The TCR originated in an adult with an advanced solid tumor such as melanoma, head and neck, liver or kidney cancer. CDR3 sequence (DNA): TGTGCCACCAGCAGAGAGGTGTTCTCTGGAAACACCATATATTTT. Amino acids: CATSREVFSGNTIYF.